This T cell receptor beta chain was documented in a study of blood T cell repertoires in COVID-19. Background on the study: The samples span acute and convalescent COVID-19 from the United States, Italy and Spain. PBMCs, B-cell-depleted T cells, or T cells provided the cDNA or gDNA that made up the material.

The repertoire was sequenced with immunoSEQ multiplex PCR; TCRdb's copy has only in-frame clones and lacks some. The sample carries fewer than 200,000 clones, roughly four fifths recorded once. This CDR3 is 15 amino acids long. V dropped 0 bases and J dropped 4 bases, with 7 bases sitting between them. Germline V gene lookup returns CDR1 LNHNV and CDR2 YYDKDF (reference sequence). The sequenced sample consisted of PBMCs or T cells enriched from blood (not recorded which). The chain joins TRBV15 to TRBJ1-6; D uncertain. This TCR came from a man in his fifties who had recovered from COVID-19. CDR3 loop: CATSRDGNYNSPLHF. CDR3 in DNA: TGTGCCACCAGCAGAGATGGCAATTATAATTCACCCCTCCACTTT.